What follows describes a single T cell receptor (beta chain). The target of this receptor is not known. This clone may be a read error of a much larger clone one base away. The CDR3 ends on some other residue instead of the conserved phenylalanine or tryptophan, so this is likely a read error. Without any cell sorting, total RNA and DNA were extracted together from approximately 22-30 mg of bulk tissue using the AllPrep DNA/RNA mini kit. Surgical resection was performed in China between late 2015 and early 2016 on about five patients with histopathologically diagnosed primary liver carcinoma. Chronic HBV infection was present in the patients, and the patients were treatment-naive at sampling. Each tumor was sampled at five spatially separated regions: the tumor centre plus the superior, inferior, left-lateral and right-lateral poles. According to histology, viable tumor cells made up more than 80% of every tumor sample. Fresh tumor and adjacent tissue pieces were bisected; one half was stored in RNAlater at -80°C, the other sent for histology.

A constant-region primer and ProtoScript II reverse transcriptase were used to reverse-transcribe TCRbeta-specific cDNA from 500 ng total RNA. Construction of the TCRbeta libraries relied on three nested rounds of multiplex PCR, following a slightly modified ARM-PCR procedure. Multiplex TRBV1-TRBV30 forward primers and a Cbeta reverse primer were used in the first two PCR rounds, each of which was run for 10 cycles. Sample barcodes and Illumina adapters were added in a final 25-cycle PCR with Deep VentR polymerase. Before sequencing, amplicons of 200-500 bp were gel-purified using a QIAquick gel extraction kit. An Illumina HiSeq 2500 was used to sequence the TCRbeta amplicons, generating 250-bp paired-end reads. The paper's data handling went like this. Quality trimming of reads was performed with Trimmomatic v0.33, and paired reads were merged with FLASH v1.2.11 so that full CDR3 sequences could be recovered. V, D and J germline segments were assigned to the rearranged TCRbeta sequences by MiGEC v1.2.1b. Clonotype statistics, along with Shannon-Wiener diversity indices, were calculated using VDJtools v1.0.0. Except for diversity analysis, only the 250 most abundant clonotypes of each sample were used in subsequent analyses to reduce sampling bias. In TCRdb, the public reads were trimmed at Q25 with fastp and aligned with MiXCR, with productive beta chains retained. Merged by CDR3 protein, the rows form single entries marked with the most common genes and DNA. The V and J calls were not made by the authors but by TCRdb's processing. Across this sample there are 150,000 to 200,000 distinct CDR3 sequences, with 85% seen only once. Approximately 18% of the sample is taken by the ten largest.

The CDR3 length is 16 residues, termini included. Of the read, only the CDR3 DNA is kept; its 48 bases are in frame from base 1. The junction shows trimming of 1 base on V and 4 bases on J, and the gene matches do not reach 6 bases of it. The germline V gene provides CDR1 MGHRA and CDR2 YSYEKL. The data are from a study of tumor-infiltrating lymphocytes in primary liver carcinoma listed by TCRdb under 2017. For the study in its entirety: Of the five patients (three men and two women, aged 30 to 69 years), four had hepatocellular carcinoma and one had combined HCC and intrahepatic cholangiocarcinoma. The five patients had tumors staged T1-T3 N0M0, with maximum diameters ranging from about 4.2 to 11 cm. Samples yielded roughly 3.5 to 8 million productive TCRbeta reads; read depth did not differ significantly between tissue types. Across five regions of each liver tumor, along with adjacent normal tissue and blood, the study brought together TCRbeta repertoire sequencing, expression microarrays and whole-exome sequencing. TCRbeta repertoire sequencing covered about 35 specimens from 5 patients: about 25 tumor regions, 5 adjacent noncancerous liver tissues and 5 peripheral blood samples. Agilent mRNA microarray profiling was performed on the roughly 25 tumor region samples to relate TCRbeta repertoire diversity to the local molecular phenotype. Technical replicate repertoires showed high reproducibility, with mean shared-clone rates about 0.91 and correlation coefficients above 0.95. Here is what the overall study found, with its caveats: Since the samples were bulk and unsorted, there was no way to compare CD4+ and CD8+ T cell repertoires. Only roughly 7-24% of top clones appeared in all five regions of a tumor, which suggests that tumor-infiltrating T cells are spatially heterogeneous. Consistent with antigen-driven expansion, pairs of tumor regions showed higher repertoire overlap (mean about 35%) than either tumor-adjacent pairs (around 17%) or tumor-blood pairs (approximately 15%). Only the TCR beta chain was sequenced, which likely underestimates true repertoire diversity because unpaired alpha chains were not captured. The study included only four to six patients, and the authors note findings should be validated in a larger study. The top 250 clones accounted for a significantly greater share of the repertoire in tumors than in blood (p = 0.039).

This receptor chain uses TRBV4-1 and TRBJ2-5; a stretch of 10 junction bases matches TRBD2. The clonotype originates from a man in his forties or fifties with primary liver carcinoma and hepatitis B virus infection. Sequencing was performed on tumor tissue from primary liver carcinoma. Read as DNA, the sequence is TGCGCCAGCAGCCAAGGGTCGTCTAGCGGGAGAGAGACCCAGTACCTC. The resulting protein is CASSQGSSSGRETQYL.